This entry describes one T cell receptor (beta chain). Its target is unknown. Trimming cost V 5 bases and J 6 bases, with 13 bases left between them. The CDR3 loop spans 13 amino acids. The germline CDR1 and CDR2 sequences are SGHTA and FQGNSA. This sample was taken from a study of cytomegalovirus exposure and HLA in healthy donors. Broader study findings: Most CMV-associated TCR beta chains were later found to appear HLA-restricted. A later analysis linked a missense DCLRE1C variant to TCR beta V- and J-gene trimming.

The PCR made use of 60 Vbeta and 13 Jbeta primers. As processed by the authors: Approximately 79 million unique TCR beta chains, 10 million to 13 million of them shared, were counted by a later analysis. Profiling relied on immunoSEQ multiplex PCR, and the TCRdb table lists in-frame clones only, not all of them. V and J calls plus clone size are reproduced from that table; the DNA served to infer D and trimming. The sample includes 50,000 to 60,000 clones, about 73% of them seen just once. Healthy people donating bone marrow made up the donors. The TCR sequence derives from a man younger than 35 in good health and CMV-seronegative. The chain is built from TRBV7-2 and TRBJ1-2; tentatively, D is TRBD1 (6 bases). The sample taken for sequencing was PBMCs. CDR3: CASSVRGGDGYTF. CDR3 bases: TGTGCCAGCAGCGTCAGGGGTGGCGATGGCTACACCTTC. Filled out from reference TRBV7-2 and TRBJ1-2, the complete variable domain reads GAGVSQSPSNKVTEKGKDVELRCDPISGHTALYWYRQSLGQGLEFLIYFQGNSAPDKSGLPSDRFSAERTGGSVSTLTIQRTQQEDSAVYLCASSVRGGDGYTFGSGTRLTVV.